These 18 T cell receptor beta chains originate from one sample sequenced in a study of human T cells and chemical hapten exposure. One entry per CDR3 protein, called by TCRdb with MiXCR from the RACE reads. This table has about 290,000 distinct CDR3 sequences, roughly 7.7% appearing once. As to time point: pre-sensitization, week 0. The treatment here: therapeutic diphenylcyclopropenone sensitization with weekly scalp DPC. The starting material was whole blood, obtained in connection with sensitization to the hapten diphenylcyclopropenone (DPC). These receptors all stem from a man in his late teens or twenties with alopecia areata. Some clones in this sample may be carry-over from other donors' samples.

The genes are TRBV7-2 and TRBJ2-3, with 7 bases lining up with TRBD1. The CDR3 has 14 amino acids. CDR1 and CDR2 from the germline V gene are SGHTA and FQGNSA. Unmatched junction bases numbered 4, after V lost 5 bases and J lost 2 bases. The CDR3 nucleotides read TGTGCCAGCAGCGTCGGGACAGTCACAGATACGCAGTATTTT. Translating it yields CASSVGTVTDTQYF.

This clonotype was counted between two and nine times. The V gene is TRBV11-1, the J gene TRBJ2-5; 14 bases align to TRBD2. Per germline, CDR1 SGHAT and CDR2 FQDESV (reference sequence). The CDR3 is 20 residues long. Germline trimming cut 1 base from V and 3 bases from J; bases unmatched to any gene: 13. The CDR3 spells CASSLEPPGTSGGHKETQYF. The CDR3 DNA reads TGTGCCAGCAGCTTAGAACCTCCGGGGACTAGCGGGGGCCATAAAGAGACCCAGTACTTC. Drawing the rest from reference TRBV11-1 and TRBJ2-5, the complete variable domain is EAEVAQSPRYKITEKSQAVAFWCDPISGHATLYWYRQILGQGPELLVQFQDESVVDDSQLPKDRFSAERLKGVDSTLKIQPAELGDSAMYLCASSLEPPGTSGGHKETQYFGPGTRLLVL.

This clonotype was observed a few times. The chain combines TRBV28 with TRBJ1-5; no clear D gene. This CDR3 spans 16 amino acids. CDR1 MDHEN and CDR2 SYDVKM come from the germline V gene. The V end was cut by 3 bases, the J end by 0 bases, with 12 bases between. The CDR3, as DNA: TGTGCCAGCAGTTTCACGGGGTTTTATAGCAATCAGCCCCAGCATTTT. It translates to CASSFTGFYSNQPQHF.

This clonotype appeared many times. Here the CDR3 DNA reads TGCGCCAGCAGCCAGTCCGGGTCAGGGACCGGGGAGCTGTTTTTT. It encodes CASSQSGSGTGELFF. The chain has TRBV4-3 and TRBJ2-2, with D perhaps matching TRBD1 (5 bases). The CDR3 covers 15 residues. V shed 3 bases and J shed 5 bases, with 13 bases lying between them. CDR1 LGHNA and CDR2 YSLEER come from the germline V gene.

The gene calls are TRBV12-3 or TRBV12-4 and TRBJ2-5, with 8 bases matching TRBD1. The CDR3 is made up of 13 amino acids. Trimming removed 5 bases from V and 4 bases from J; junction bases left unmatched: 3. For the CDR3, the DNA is TGTGCCAGCAGTGGAGGACAGGGAGAGACCCAGTACTTC. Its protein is CASSGGQGETQYF.

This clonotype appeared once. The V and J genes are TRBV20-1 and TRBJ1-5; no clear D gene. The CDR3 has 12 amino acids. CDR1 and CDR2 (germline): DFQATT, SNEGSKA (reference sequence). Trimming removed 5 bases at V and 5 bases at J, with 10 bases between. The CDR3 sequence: CSAAGWDQPQHF. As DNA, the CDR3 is TGCAGTGCTGCAGGTTGGGATCAGCCCCAGCATTTT.

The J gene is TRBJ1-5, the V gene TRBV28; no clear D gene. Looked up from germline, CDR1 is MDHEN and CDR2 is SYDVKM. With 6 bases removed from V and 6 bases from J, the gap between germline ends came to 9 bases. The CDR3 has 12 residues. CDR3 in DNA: TGTGCCAGCAGATCCGGTGGTCAGCCCCAGCATTTT. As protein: CASRSGGQPQHF. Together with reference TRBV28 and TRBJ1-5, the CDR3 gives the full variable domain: DVKVTQSSRYLVKRTGEKVFLECVQDMDHENMFWYRQDPGLGLRLIYFSYDVKMKEKGDIPEGYSVSREKKERFSLILESASTNQTSMYLCASRSGGQPQHFGDGTRLSIL.

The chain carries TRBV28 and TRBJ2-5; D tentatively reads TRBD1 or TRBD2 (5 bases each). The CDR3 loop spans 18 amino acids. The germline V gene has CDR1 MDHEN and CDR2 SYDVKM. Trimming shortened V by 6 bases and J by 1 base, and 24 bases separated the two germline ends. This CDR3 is CASSRDPRRGRSQETQYF. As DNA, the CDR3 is TGTGCCAGCAGCCGGGACCCTCGGAGAGGCAGGAGCCAAGAGACCCAGTACTTC.

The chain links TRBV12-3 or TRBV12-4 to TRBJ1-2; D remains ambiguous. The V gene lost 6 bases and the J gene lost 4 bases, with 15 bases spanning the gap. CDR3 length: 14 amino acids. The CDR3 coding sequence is TGTGCCAGCAGGAACACGGGCACTCCCTATGGCTACACCTTC. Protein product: CASRNTGTPYGYTF.

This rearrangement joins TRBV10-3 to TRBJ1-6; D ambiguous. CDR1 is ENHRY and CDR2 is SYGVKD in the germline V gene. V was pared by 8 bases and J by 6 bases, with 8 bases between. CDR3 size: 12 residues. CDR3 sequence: CAIGTANSPLHF. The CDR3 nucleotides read TGTGCCATCGGAACGGCTAATTCACCCCTCCACTTT.

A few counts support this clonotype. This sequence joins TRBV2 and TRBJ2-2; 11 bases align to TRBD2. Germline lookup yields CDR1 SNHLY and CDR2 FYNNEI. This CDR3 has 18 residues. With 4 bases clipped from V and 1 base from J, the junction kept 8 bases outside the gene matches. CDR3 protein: CASSGYALAGENTGELFF. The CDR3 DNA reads TGTGCCAGCAGTGGCTACGCACTAGCGGGGGAGAACACCGGGGAGCTGTTTTTT.

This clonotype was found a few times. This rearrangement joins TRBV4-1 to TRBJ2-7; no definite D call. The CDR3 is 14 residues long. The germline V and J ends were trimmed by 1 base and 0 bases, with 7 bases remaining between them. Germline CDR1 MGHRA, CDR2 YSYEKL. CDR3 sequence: CASSQAVSSYEQYF. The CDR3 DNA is TGCGCCAGCAGCCAAGCGGTCAGCTCCTACGAGCAGTACTTC.

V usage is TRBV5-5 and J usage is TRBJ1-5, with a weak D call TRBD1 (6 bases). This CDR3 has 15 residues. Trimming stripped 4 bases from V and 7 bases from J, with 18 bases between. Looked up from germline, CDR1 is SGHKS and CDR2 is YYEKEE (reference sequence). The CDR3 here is CASSPSRRGGQPQHF. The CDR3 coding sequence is TGTGCCAGCAGCCCGAGCCGCAGGGGAGGGCAGCCCCAGCATTTT. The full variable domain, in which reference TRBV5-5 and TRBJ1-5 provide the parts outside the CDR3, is DAGVTQSPTHLIKTRGQQVTLRCSPISGHKSVSWYQQVLGQGPQFIFQYYEKEERGRGNFPDRFSARQFPNYSSELNVNALLLGDSALYLCASSPSRRGGQPQHFGDGTRLSIL.

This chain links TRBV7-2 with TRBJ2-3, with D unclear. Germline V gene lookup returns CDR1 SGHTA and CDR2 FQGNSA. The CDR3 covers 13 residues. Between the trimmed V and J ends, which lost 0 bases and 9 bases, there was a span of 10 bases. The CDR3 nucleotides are TGTGCCAGCAGCTTAGCTCACGTGGCCACGCAGTATTTT. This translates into CASSLAHVATQYF.

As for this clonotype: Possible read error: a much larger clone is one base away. This CDR3 is CASSRAEQQLYGYTF. The CDR3 region has the DNA TGTGCCAGCAGCCGAGCGGAACAGCAACTTTATGGCTACACCTTC. The chain joins TRBV5-6 to TRBJ1-2; no clear D. Germline CDR1 is SGHDT and CDR2 is YYEEEE. V was clipped by 4 bases and J by 5 bases, with 18 bases between them. The CDR3 runs 15 residues.

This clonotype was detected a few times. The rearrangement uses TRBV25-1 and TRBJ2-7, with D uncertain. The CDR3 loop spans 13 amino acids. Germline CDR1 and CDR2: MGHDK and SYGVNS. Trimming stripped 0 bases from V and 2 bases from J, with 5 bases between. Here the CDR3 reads CASSEYTTYEQYF. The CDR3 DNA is TGTGCCAGCAGTGAATATACGACCTACGAGCAGTACTTC.

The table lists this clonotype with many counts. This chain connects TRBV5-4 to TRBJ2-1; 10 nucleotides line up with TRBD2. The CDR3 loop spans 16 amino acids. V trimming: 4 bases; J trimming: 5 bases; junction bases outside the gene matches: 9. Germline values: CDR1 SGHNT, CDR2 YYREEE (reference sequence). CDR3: CASSKPSGGINNEQFF. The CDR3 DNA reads TGTGCCAGCAGCAAACCTAGCGGGGGAATCAACAATGAGCAGTTCTTC.

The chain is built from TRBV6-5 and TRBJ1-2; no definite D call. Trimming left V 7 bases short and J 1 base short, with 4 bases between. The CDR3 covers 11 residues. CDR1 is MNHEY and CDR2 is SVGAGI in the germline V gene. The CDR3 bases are TGTGCCAGCACCGATAACTATGGCTACACCTTC. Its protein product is CASTDNYGYTF.